The 13 T cell receptor beta chains in this list originate from one sample, sequenced in a study of regulatory T cells in long-lasting Graves disease. In building TCR beta libraries, iRepertoire HTBI primers were used together with Arm-PCR of CDR3 regions. TCRdb reprocessed the multiplex PCR reads with MiXCR, giving one entry per CDR3 protein. The table lists a few hundred thousand distinct CDR3 sequences, over 14% of them singletons. Time point reported: newly diagnosed GD, antithyroid drugs for less than 3 months. PBMC-extracted RNA yielded the TCR library. These data were likewise used in another study, on T cells in Graves' hyperthyroidism and ophthalmopathy.

Sample: peripheral blood mononuclear cells (PBMCs), taken at new diagnosis, from a patient treated with antithyroid drugs. These TCRs come from a woman between 40 and 55 years old with Graves disease.

This clonotype occurred many times. CDR3 sequence: CASSKTGTLGGYGYTF. CDR3 DNA: TGTGCCAGCAGCAAGACCGGGACCCTTGGTGGCTATGGCTACACCTTC. This chain connects TRBV11-2 to TRBJ1-2; perhaps TRBD1 as D (5 bases). The V end lost 5 bases, the J end lost 4 bases, and 20 bases lay between the germline ends. This CDR3 has 16 amino acids. CDR1 SGHAT and CDR2 FQNNGV come from the germline V gene.

Many counts were recorded for this clonotype. The V and J genes are TRBV19 and TRBJ2-5; maybe TRBD1 (6 bases). The CDR3 is made up of 14 amino acids. Trimming stripped 6 bases from V and 2 bases from J, with 13 bases between. Germline V gene lookup returns CDR1 LNHDA and CDR2 SQIVND (reference sequence). The CDR3 DNA sequence: TGTGCCAGTAGCGACCGACAGGTACAAGAGACCCAGTACTTC. It codes for CASSDRQVQETQYF.

The rearrangement links TRBV9 to TRBJ2-6; no reliable D call. The CDR3 has 14 residues. V was clipped by 3 bases and J by 4 bases, with 8 bases between them. Germline assignment: CDR1 SGDLS and CDR2 YYNGEE. The CDR3 nucleotides are TGTGCCAGCAGCGCCTTTACGGGGGCCAACGTCCTGACTTTC. As protein: CASSAFTGANVLTF.

This clonotype was recorded only once. This rearrangement joins TRBV7-2 to TRBJ2-3; a possible D gene is TRBD2 (5 bases). V was shortened by 5 bases and J by 0 bases, with 15 bases between the two germline ends. Germline V gene data show CDR1 as SGHTA and CDR2 as FQGNSA. The CDR3 is 16 residues long. The CDR3 region is CASSQRSGTSTDTQYF. Written as DNA, the CDR3 is TGTGCCAGCAGCCAAAGGAGCGGAACTAGCACAGATACGCAGTATTTT.

This clonotype was recorded at least ten times. V usage is TRBV7-9 and J usage is TRBJ1-6; D is unclear. Germline assignment: CDR1 SEHNR and CDR2 FQNEAQ (reference sequence). The CDR3 has 14 residues. V dropped 1 base and J dropped 8 bases, with 9 bases sitting between them. The CDR3 DNA follows: TGTGCCAGCAGCTTAGAGGGCCGGTATTCACCCCTCCACTTT. It translates to CASSLEGRYSPLHF.

The rearrangement uses TRBV2 and TRBJ2-3; D possibly uses TRBD1 or TRBD2 (5 bases each). This CDR3 is 16 amino acids long. Germline loops: CDR1 SNHLY, CDR2 FYNNEI. Trimming shortened V by 6 bases and J by 0 bases, and 16 bases separated the two germline ends. CDR3 DNA: TGTGCCAGCAGCCCGGGGACGGAACAAAGCACAGATACGCAGTATTTT. Translation: CASSPGTEQSTDTQYF. The whole variable domain, remainder taken from reference TRBV2 and TRBJ2-3, is EPEVTQTPSHQVTQMGQEVILRCVPISNHLYFYWYRQILGQKVEFLVSFYNNEISEKSEIFDDQFSVERPDGSNFTLKIRSTKLEDSAMYFCASSPGTEQSTDTQYFGPGTRLTVL.

In this sample, this clonotype turned up many times. The chain recombines TRBV18 with TRBJ2-5; 7 bases map to TRBD2. Per the germline V gene, CDR1 is KGHSH and CDR2 is LQKENI. CDR3 length equals 13 residues. V lost 8 bases to trimming and J lost 1 base; unmatched junction nucleotides: 4. The CDR3 loop is CASTAGFQETQYF. In DNA form, the CDR3 reads TGTGCCAGCACAGCGGGGTTCCAAGAGACCCAGTACTTC.

The rearrangement links TRBV20-1 to TRBJ2-3; 10 bases line up with TRBD2. V lost 0 bases to trimming and J lost 1 base; unmatched junction nucleotides: 4. CDR1 and CDR2 from the germline V gene are DFQATT and SNEGSKA (reference sequence). This CDR3 spans 16 amino acids. For the CDR3, the DNA is TGCAGTGCTAGAGATCAAGCGGGAGGGGGCACAGATACGCAGTATTTT. Translating gives CSARDQAGGGTDTQYF.

This sequence joins TRBV7-9 and TRBJ2-5; 14 nucleotides line up with TRBD2. Trimming at V came to 1 base and at J to 5 bases, leaving 6 bases not matched to a gene. Germline CDR1 and CDR2: SEHNR and FQNEAQ (reference sequence). The CDR3 is made up of 17 amino acids. The CDR3 reads CASSLVGLAGVGETQYF. In DNA form, the CDR3 reads TGTGCCAGCAGCTTAGTGGGACTAGCGGGAGTAGGCGAGACCCAGTACTTC.

V gene TRBV20-1 combines with J gene TRBJ2-1, with D unclear. Trimming cost V 6 bases and J 8 bases, with 14 bases left between them. The CDR3 totals 12 residues. Germline-derived CDR1 and CDR2 are DFQATT and SNEGSKA (reference sequence). The CDR3 region is CSAAHRHDEQFF. The DNA for the CDR3 is TGCAGTGCCGCTCACCGGCATGATGAGCAGTTCTTC.

This clonotype was seen ten or more times. The chain combines TRBV2 with TRBJ2-5; TRBD2 might be the D (5 bases). The V end was cut by 10 bases, the J end by 5 bases, with 17 bases between. Germline V gene sequence: CDR1 SNHLY, CDR2 FYNNEI. CDR3 length equals 13 residues. CDR3 protein: CATGGSQGETQYF. CDR3 nucleotides: TGTGCCACCGGAGGATCACAAGGGGAGACCCAGTACTTC.

This clonotype was observed a handful of times. CDR3 amino acids: CASSRGTASNQPQHF. CDR3 sequence (DNA): TGTGCCAGCAGTAGAGGGACGGCTAGCAATCAGCCCCAGCATTTT. The rearrangement links TRBV27 to TRBJ1-5, with a tentative D call TRBD1 (5 bases). This CDR3 has 15 residues. V was shortened by 5 bases and J by 0 bases, with 11 bases between the two germline ends. Germline V gene data show CDR1 as MNHEY and CDR2 as SMNVEV (reference sequence).

This clonotype was found many times. The rearrangement links TRBV28 to TRBJ2-2, with D unresolved. There are 15 residues in the CDR3. CDR1 is MDHEN and CDR2 is SYDVKM in the germline V gene. Trimming shortened V by 1 base and J by 5 bases, and 11 bases separated the two germline ends. The CDR3 is CASSLFQVPTGELFF. In DNA form, the CDR3 reads TGTGCCAGCAGTTTATTCCAGGTTCCAACCGGGGAGCTGTTTTTT. Filled out from reference TRBV28 and TRBJ2-2, the complete variable domain reads DVKVTQSSRYLVKRTGEKVFLECVQDMDHENMFWYRQDPGLGLRLIYFSYDVKMKEKGDIPEGYSVSREKKERFSLILESASTNQTSMYLCASSLFQVPTGELFFGEGSRLTVL.